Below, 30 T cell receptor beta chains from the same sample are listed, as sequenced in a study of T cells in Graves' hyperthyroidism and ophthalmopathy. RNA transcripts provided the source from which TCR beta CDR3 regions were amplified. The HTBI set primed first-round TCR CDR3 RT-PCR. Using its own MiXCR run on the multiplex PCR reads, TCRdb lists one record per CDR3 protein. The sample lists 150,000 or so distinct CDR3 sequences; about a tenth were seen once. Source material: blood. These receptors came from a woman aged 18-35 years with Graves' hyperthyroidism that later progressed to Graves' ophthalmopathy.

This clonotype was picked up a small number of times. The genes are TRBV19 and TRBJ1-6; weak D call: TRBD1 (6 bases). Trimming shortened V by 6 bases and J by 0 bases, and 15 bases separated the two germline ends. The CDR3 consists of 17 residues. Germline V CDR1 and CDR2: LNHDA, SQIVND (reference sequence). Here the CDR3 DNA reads TGTGCCAGTAGACAAACAGGGCCGAGCTCCTATAATTCACCCCTCCACTTT. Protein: CASRQTGPSSYNSPLHF.

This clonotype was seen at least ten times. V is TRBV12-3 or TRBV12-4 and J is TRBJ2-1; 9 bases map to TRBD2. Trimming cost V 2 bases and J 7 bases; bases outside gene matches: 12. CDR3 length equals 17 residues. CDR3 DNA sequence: TGTGCCAGCAGTTTAAGGAGCGGGAGGTCCTTTTTAAATGAGCAGTTCTTC. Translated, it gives CASSLRSGRSFLNEQFF.

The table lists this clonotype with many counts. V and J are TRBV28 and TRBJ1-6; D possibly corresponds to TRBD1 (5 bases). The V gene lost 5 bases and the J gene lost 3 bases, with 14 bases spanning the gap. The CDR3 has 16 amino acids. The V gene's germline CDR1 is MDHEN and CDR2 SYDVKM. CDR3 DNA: TGTGCCAGCAGTCCAGACAGACTAGACTATAATTCACCCCTCCACTTT. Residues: CASSPDRLDYNSPLHF. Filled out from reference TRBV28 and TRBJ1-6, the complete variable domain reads DVKVTQSSRYLVKRTGEKVFLECVQDMDHENMFWYRQDPGLGLRLIYFSYDVKMKEKGDIPEGYSVSREKKERFSLILESASTNQTSMYLCASSPDRLDYNSPLHFGNGTRLTVT.

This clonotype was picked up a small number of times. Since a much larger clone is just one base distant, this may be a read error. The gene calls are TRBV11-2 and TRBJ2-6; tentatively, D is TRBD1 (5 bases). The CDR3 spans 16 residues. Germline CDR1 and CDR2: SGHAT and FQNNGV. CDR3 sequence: CASRAIHSSGANVQTF. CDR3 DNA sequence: TGTGCCAGCAGAGCCATACATAGCTCTGGGGCCAACGTCCAGACTTTC.

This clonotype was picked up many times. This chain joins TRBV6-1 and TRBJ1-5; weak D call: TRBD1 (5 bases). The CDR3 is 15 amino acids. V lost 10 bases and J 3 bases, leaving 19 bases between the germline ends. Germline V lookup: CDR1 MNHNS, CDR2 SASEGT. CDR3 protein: CATRRQSVNNQPQHF. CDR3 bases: TGTGCCACCCGGAGACAGTCGGTAAACAATCAGCCCCAGCATTTT.

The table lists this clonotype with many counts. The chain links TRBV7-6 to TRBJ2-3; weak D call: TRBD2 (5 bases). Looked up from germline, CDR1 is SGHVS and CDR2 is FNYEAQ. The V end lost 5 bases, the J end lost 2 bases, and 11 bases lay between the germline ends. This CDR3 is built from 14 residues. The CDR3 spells CASSATGITDTQYF. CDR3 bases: TGTGCCAGCAGCGCTACCGGGATCACAGATACGCAGTATTTT.

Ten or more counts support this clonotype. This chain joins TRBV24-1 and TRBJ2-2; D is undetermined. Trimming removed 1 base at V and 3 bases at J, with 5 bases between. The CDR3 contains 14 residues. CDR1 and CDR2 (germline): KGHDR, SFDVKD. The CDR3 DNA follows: TGTGCCACCAGTGATTTAGTGGACACCGGGGAGCTGTTTTTT. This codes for CATSDLVDTGELFF.

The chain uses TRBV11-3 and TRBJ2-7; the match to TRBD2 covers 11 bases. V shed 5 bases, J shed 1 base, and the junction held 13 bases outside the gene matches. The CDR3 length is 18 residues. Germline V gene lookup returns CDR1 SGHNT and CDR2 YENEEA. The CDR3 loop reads CASSHRGLLAGVSYEQYF. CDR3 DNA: TGTGCCAGCAGCCACAGGGGGTTACTAGCGGGAGTATCCTACGAGCAGTACTTC.

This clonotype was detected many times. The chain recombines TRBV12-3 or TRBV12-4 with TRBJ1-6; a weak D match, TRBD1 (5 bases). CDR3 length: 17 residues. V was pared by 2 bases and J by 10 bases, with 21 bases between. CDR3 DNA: TGTGCCAGCAGTTTAAGGGTCGGCACCCAGGGTGGCTCACCCCTCCACTTT. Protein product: CASSLRVGTQGGSPLHF.

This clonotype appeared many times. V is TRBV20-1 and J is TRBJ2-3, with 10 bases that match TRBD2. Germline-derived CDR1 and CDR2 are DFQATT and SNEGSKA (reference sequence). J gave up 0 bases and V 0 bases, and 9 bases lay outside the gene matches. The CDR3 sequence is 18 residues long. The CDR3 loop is CSARDPQRGGVSTDTQYF. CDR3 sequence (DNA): TGCAGTGCTAGAGATCCCCAGCGGGGGGGAGTGAGCACAGATACGCAGTATTTT.

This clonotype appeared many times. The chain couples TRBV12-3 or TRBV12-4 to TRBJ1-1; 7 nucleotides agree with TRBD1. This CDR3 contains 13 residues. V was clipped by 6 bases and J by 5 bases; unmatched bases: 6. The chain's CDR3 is CASSTGAHTEAFF. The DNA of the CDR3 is TGTGCCAGCAGCACAGGGGCACATACTGAAGCTTTCTTT.

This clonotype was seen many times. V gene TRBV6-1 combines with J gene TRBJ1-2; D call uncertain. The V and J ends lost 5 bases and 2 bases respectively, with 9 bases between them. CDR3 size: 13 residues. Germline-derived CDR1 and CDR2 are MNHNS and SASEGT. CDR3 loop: CASSYSDNYGYTF. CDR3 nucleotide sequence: TGTGCCAGCAGTTATAGCGACAACTATGGCTACACCTTC.

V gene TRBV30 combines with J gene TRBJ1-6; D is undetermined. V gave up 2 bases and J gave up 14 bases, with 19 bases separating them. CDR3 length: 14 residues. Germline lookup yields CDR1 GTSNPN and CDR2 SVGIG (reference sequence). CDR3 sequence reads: CAWSLRGSLSALHF. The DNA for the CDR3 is TGTGCCTGGAGTCTGCGTGGCAGCCTCTCCGCCCTCCACTTT. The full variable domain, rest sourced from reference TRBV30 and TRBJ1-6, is SQTIHQWPATLVQPVGSPLSLECTVEGTSNPNLYWYRQAAGRGLQLLFYSVGIGQISSEVPQNLSASRPQDRQFILSSKKLLLSDSGFYLCAWSLRGSLSALHFGNGTRLTVT.

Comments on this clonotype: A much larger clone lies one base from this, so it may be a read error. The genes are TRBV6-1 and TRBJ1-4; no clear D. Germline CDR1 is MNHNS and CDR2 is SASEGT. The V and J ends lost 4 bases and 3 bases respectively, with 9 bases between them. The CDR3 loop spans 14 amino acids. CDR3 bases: TGTGCCAGCAGTGTAATGGGAGCTAATGAAAAACTGTTTTTT. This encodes CASSVMGANEKLFF.

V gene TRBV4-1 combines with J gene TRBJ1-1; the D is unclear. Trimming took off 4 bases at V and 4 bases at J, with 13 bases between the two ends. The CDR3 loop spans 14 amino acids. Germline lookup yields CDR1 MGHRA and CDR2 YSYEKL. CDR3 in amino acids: CASSPLTGVTEAFF. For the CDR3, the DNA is TGCGCCAGCAGCCCACTCACGGGAGTCACTGAAGCTTTCTTT.

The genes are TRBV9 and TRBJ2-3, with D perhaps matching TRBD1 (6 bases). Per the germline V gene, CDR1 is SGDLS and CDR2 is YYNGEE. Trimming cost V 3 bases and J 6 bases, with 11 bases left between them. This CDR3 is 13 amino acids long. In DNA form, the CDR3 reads TGTGCCAGCAGCGATGGACAGAGGGATACGCAGTATTTT. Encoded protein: CASSDGQRDTQYF.

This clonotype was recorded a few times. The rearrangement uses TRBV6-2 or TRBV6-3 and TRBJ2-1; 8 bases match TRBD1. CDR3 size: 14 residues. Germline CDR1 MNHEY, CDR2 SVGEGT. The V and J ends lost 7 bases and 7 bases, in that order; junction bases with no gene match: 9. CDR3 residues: CASTSPGQANEQFF. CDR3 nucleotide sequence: TGTGCCAGCACTTCACCGGGACAGGCTAATGAGCAGTTCTTC.

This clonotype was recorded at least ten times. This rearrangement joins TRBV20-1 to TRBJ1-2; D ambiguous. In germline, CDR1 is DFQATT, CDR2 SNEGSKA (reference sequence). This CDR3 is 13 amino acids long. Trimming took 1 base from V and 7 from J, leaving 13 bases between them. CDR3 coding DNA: TGCAGTGCTAGAGGGGCTTTTGGCACTGGCTACACCTTC. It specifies CSARGAFGTGYTF.

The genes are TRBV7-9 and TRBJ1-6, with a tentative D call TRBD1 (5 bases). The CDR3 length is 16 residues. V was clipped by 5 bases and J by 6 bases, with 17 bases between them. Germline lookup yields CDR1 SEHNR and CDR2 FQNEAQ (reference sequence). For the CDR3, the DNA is TGTGCCAGCAGCCGCCCCGGGACTTTCCTTAATTCACCCCTCCACTTT. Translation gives CASSRPGTFLNSPLHF.

The CDR3, as DNA: TGCAGTGCTAGGGAACTACAGGGTCTCGCGAACACCGGGGAGCTGTTTTTT. Its translation is CSARELQGLANTGELFF. The V call is TRBV20-1, the J call TRBJ2-2, with a possible D match to TRBD1 (6 bases). Germline CDR1 and CDR2: DFQATT and SNEGSKA (reference sequence). V was shortened by 3 bases and J by 0 bases, with 17 bases between the two germline ends. The length of the CDR3 is 17 residues.

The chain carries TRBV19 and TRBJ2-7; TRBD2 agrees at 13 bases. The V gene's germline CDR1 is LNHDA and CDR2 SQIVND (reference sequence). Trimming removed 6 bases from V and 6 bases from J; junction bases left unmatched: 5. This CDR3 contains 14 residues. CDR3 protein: CASRGLAGVGEQYF. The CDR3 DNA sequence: TGTGCCAGTAGAGGACTAGCGGGAGTGGGCGAGCAGTACTTC.

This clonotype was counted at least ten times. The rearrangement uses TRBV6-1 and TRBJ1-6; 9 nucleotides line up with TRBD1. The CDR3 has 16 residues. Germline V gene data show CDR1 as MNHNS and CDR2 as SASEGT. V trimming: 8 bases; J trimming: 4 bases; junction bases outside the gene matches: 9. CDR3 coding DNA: TGTGCCAGCTTAGCCACAGGGGGCCCGTATAATTCACCCCTCCACTTT. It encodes CASLATGGPYNSPLHF.

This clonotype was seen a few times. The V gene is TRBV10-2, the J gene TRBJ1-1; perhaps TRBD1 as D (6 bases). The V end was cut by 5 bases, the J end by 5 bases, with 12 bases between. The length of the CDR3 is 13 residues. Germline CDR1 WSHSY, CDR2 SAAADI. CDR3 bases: TGCGCCAGCAGTCCTCGGAGGGGGACTGAAGCTTTCTTT. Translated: CASSPRRGTEAFF.

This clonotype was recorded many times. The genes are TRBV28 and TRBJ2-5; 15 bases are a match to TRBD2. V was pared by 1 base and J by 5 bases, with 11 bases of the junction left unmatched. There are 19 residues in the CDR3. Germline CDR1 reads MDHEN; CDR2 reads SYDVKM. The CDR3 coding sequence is TGTGCCAGCAGTTTATACTGGACTAGCGGGAGGGCCGGGTTGGAGACCCAGTACTTC. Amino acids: CASSLYWTSGRAGLETQYF.

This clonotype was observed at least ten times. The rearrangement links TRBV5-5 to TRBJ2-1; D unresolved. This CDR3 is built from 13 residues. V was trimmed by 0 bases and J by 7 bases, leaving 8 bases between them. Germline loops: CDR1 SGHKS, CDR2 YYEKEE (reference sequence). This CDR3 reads CASSLGTENEQFF. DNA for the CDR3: TGTGCCAGCAGCTTGGGGACCGAGAATGAGCAGTTCTTC.

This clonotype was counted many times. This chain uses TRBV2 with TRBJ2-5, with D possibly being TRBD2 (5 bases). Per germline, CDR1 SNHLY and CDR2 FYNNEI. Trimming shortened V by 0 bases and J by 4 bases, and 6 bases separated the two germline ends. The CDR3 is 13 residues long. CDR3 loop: CASSEAGRETQYF. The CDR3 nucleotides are TGTGCCAGCAGTGAAGCAGGGAGAGAGACCCAGTACTTC.

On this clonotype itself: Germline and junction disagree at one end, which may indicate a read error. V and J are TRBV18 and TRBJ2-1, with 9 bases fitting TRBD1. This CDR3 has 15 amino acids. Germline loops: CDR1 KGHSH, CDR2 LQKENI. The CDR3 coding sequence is TGTGCCAGCTCATCGGGACAGGGTACCTACAATGAGCGGTTCTTC. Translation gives CASSSGQGTYNERFF.

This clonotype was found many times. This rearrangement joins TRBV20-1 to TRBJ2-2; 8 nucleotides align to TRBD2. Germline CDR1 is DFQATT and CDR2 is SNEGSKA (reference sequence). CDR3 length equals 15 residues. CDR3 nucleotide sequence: TGCGCTGGGGGTAGCGGGGCTACGAACACCGGGGAGCTGTTTTTT. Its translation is CAGGSGATNTGELFF.

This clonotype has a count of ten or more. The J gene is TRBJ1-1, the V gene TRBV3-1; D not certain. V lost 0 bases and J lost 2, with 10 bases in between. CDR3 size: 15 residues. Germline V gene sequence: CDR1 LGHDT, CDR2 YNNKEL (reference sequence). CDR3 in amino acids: CASSQDLAGNTEAFF. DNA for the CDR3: TGTGCCAGCAGCCAAGATTTGGCAGGCAACACTGAAGCTTTCTTT.

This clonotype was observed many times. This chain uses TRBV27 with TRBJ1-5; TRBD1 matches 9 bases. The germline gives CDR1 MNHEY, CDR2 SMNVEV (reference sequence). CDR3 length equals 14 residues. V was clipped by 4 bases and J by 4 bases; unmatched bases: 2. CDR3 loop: CASSSGTGNQPQHF. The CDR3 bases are TGTGCCAGCAGTTCCGGGACAGGGAATCAGCCCCAGCATTTT.